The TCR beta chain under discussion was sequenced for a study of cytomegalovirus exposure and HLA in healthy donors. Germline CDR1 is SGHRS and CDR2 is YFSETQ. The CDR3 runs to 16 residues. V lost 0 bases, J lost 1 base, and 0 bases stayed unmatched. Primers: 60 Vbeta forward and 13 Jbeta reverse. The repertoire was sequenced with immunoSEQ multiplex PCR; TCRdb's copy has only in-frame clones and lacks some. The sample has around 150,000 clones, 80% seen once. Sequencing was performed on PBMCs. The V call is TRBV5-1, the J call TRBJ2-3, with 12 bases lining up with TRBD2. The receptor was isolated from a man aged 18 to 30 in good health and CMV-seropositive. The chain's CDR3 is CASSLGLAGGTDTQYF. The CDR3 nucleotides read TGCGCCAGCAGCTTGGGACTAGCGGGAGGCACAGATACGCAGTATTTT.